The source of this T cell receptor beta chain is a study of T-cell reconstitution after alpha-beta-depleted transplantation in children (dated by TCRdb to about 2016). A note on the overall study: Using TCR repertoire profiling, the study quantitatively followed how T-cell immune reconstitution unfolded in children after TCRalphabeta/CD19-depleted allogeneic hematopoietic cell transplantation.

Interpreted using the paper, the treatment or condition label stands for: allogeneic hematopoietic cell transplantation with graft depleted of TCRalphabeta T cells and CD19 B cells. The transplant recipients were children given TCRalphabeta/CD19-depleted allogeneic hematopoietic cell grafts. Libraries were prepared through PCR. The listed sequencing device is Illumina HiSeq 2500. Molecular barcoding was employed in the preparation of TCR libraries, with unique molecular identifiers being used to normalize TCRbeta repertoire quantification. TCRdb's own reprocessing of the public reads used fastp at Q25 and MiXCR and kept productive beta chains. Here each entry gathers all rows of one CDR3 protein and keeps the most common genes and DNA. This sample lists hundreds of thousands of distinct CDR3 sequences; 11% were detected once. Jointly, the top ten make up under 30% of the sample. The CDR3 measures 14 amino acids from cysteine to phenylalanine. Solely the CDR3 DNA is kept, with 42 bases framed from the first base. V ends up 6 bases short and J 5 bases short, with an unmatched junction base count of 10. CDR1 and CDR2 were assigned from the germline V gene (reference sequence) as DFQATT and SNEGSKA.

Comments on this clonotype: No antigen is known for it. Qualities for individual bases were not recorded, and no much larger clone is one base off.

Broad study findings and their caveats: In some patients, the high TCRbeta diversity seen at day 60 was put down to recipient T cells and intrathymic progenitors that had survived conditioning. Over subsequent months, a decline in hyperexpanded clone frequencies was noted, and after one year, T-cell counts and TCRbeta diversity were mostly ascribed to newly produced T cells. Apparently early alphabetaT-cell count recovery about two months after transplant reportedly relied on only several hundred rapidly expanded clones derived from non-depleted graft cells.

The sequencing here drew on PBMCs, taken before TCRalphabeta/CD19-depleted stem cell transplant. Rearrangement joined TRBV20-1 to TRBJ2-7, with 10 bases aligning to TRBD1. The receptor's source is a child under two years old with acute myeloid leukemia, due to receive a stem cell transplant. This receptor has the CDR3 CSAVSGTGVHEQYF. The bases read TGCAGTGCAGTCTCCGGGACAGGGGTCCACGAGCAGTACTTC.